The 12 T cell receptor beta chains below come from one sample, sequenced in a study of monozygotic twins with inflammatory bowel disease (dated by TCRdb to between 2019 and 2020). The library relied on 5' RACE. Sequencer: Illumina HiSeq 2500. TCRdb reprocessed the reads and assigns one entry to each CDR3 protein sequence, leaving out DNA. The table for this sample shows about 380,000 distinct CDR3 sequences. Approximately 2.8% of the sample is held by the ten biggest clonotypes. Specimen: blood. These receptors all come from a human donor with ulcerative colitis or Crohn's disease, or a healthy co-twin of an affected twin (not recorded which).

The V gene is TRBV28, the J gene TRBJ2-5. Looked up from germline, CDR1 is MDHEN and CDR2 is SYDVKM. The CDR3 is 11 amino acids. The CDR3 loop reads CASSYSETQYF.

The CDR3 sequence: CASSIAGFFTDTQYF. The rearrangement joins TRBV5-1 to TRBJ2-3; the D gene TCRdb calls, TRBD1, cannot be checked with no DNA. The CDR3 spans 15 residues. CDR1 and CDR2 (germline): SGHRS, YFSETQ. Based on the CDR3 plus reference TRBV5-1 and TRBJ2-3, the full variable domain is KAGVTQTPRYLIKTRGQQVTLSCSPISGHRSVSWYQQTPGQGLQFLFEYFSETQRNKGNFPGRFSGRQFSNSRSEMNVSTLELGDSALYLCASSIAGFFTDTQYFGPGTRLTVL.

J is TRBJ1-1 and V is TRBV5-1. This CDR3 has 14 amino acids. Germline CDR1 reads SGHRS; CDR2 reads YFSETQ. The CDR3: CASSLAQPSAEAFF.

This chain uses TRBV7-2 with TRBJ2-4; TCRdb indicates TRBD2, and absent DNA this call remains unverified. CDR3 length: 14 amino acids. Germline CDR1 is SGHTA and CDR2 is FQGNSA. CDR3: CASSLGLGGGIQYF.

V and J are TRBV20-1 and TRBJ2-7; TCRdb selects TRBD1, and the lack of DNA leaves this call unchecked. The CDR3 covers 14 residues. Germline V gene sequence: CDR1 DFQATT, CDR2 SNEGSKA (reference sequence). The CDR3 sequence: CSARDTGRSYEQYF.

The chain couples TRBV5-6 to TRBJ1-4. This CDR3 spans 12 amino acids. The germline CDR1 and CDR2 sequences are SGHDT and YYEEEE. CDR3 sequence: CASSLMNEKLFF. Full variable domain (missing parts from reference TRBV5-6 and TRBJ1-4): DAGVTQSPTHLIKTRGQQVTLRCSPKSGHDTVSWYQQALGQGPQFIFQYYEEEERQRGNFPDRFSGHQFPNYSSELNVNALLLGDSALYLCASSLMNEKLFFGSGTQLSVL.

This rearrangement joins TRBV7-3 to TRBJ1-1; TCRdb reports TRBD1, a call that lacks DNA to check it against. This CDR3 spans 13 amino acids. The germline gives CDR1 SGHTA, CDR2 FQGTGA. CDR3 loop: CASSSGVPTEAFF.

This chain connects TRBV2 to TRBJ2-7; TCRdb picks TRBD1, but there is no DNA to check that call. The germline CDR1 and CDR2 sequences are SNHLY and FYNNEI. The length of the CDR3 is 12 residues. CDR3 sequence reads: CAARDRSYEQYF.

The chain combines TRBV27 with TRBJ1-1. This CDR3 has 13 amino acids. CDR1 is MNHEY, CDR2 SMNVEV, per germline (reference sequence). CDR3 loop: CASSLLVGSEAFF.

CDR3 region: CASSNGAAYNEQFF. The chain has TRBV12-3 or TRBV12-4 and TRBJ2-1; the D call of TRBD1 rests on TCRdb alone, since no DNA is present to check it. The CDR3 totals 14 residues.

The chain employs TRBV5-6 and TRBJ2-4. The CDR3 totals 13 residues. Germline lookup yields CDR1 SGHDT and CDR2 YYEEEE. The CDR3 spells CASSLEDIHIQYF.

V gene TRBV29-1 combines with J gene TRBJ1-1; TCRdb selects TRBD1, and the lack of DNA leaves this call unchecked. Germline CDR1 is SQVTM and CDR2 is ANQGSEA. This CDR3 contains 12 residues. CDR3 amino acids: CSVGEDRAEAFF.